The source of this T cell receptor beta chain is a study of OX40 agonist ivuxolimab in advanced cancers. Study overall: Cancers in dose escalation were hepatocellular, melanoma, renal cell and head and neck. Of the patients, three showed partial responses, one with hepatocellular carcinoma and two with cutaneous melanoma. Study-level results: CD4+ and CD8+ T cells in blood underwent clonal expansion by week 6 at 0.1 to 3.0 mg/kg.

Baseline, cycle 4 day 1, and cycle 7 day 1 were the blood sampling points. Measured with immunoSEQ multiplex PCR; TCRdb has only the in-frame clones, and not every one. Of roughly 63,000 clones in the sample, 89% were seen once. A word on this clone: Its cognate antigen is unknown.

The receptor was isolated from an adult with an advanced solid tumor such as melanoma, head and neck, liver or kidney cancer. The starting material was CD4+ or CD8+ T cells sorted from blood, obtained in a trial of the OX40 agonist ivuxolimab.

The CDR3: CASSLRLSNQPQHF. In DNA, the CDR3 is TGTGCCAGCAGTTTACGGCTTAGCAATCAGCCCCAGCATTTT. This chain uses TRBV28 with TRBJ1-5, with D unresolved. This CDR3 is built from 14 residues. Per germline, CDR1 MDHEN and CDR2 SYDVKM. V dropped 2 bases and J dropped 0 bases, with 5 bases sitting between them.